Sequencing of this TCR beta chain was carried out in a study of persistence of HIV-infected CD4 T cells. Concerning this clone itself: The antigen remains undetermined.

An overlapping HIV-1 Gag peptide pool stimulated these cells at roughly 1 ug/peptide/mL. CD40L-negative CD69-negative CD45RO-high memory CD4+ T cells were sorted as populations depleted of antigen-responding cells. Stimulated PBMCs had first been depleted of CD8+ T cells. J was trimmed by 0 bases and V by 5 bases; bases with no gene match: 5. Germline CDR1 SGHAT, CDR2 FQNNGV. The CDR3 loop spans 17 amino acids. Study results and limitations: Antigen-responding cells were enriched for degenerate expanded CDR3beta sequences. Compared with CD3/CD28-stimulated cells, CMV- and Gag-responding cells showed lower TCRbeta richness.

This was the immunoSEQ version 4 assay in survey mode. Clones were sequenced by immunoSEQ multiplex PCR, and TCRdb holds only the in-frame ones, with some missing. The sample includes 64,000 or so clones, 70% to 75% of them seen just once. This chain links TRBV11-2 with TRBJ2-2, with 11 nucleotides matching TRBD2. The TCR comes from an adult man with HIV who was CMV-seropositive. The starting material was CD4+ T cells sorted from PBMCs after approximately 20-hour stimulation, obtained from a patient who received antiretroviral therapy. The CDR3, as DNA: TGTGCCAGCAGCCCCGGGACTAGCGGCGCGAACACCGGGGAGCTGTTTTTT. This gives the protein CASSPGTSGANTGELFF. The full variable domain, its missing parts supplied by reference TRBV11-2 and TRBJ2-2, is EAGVAQSPRYKIIEKRQSVAFWCNPISGHATLYWYQQILGQGPKLLIQFQNNGVVDDSQLPKDRFSAERLKGVDSTLKIQPAKLEDSAVYLCASSPGTSGANTGELFFGEGSRLTVL.